This record covers a single TCR beta chain. What it binds is not known. Compared with germline, one end of the junction differs, possibly owing to a read error. This record belongs to a study of T cell responses to AZD1222 COVID-19 vaccine. Germline CDR1 reads MDHEN; CDR2 reads SYDVKM. CDR3 length equals 15 residues. Using immunoSEQ multiplex PCR, the repertoire was profiled, and TCRdb retains in-frame clones only, with some absent. The sample comprises some 190,000 clones, roughly 94% of which are singletons, and approximately 1.5% rests with the top ten. Points from the study as a whole: Donors were mostly white British, more females; clonal diversity possibly underestimated. Researchers took repertoire samples only after the peak T cell response had come. The CD4 TCRs associated with vaccination extended across spike and predominated at 160-218 and 743-854. The study identified only five to seven AZD1222 recipients as seropositive at baseline.

This clonotype was obtained from an adult who received the MenACWY meningococcal vaccine as a control. Here the sequenced sample was peripheral blood, taken 28 days after the second dose of the MenACWY control vaccine. The genes are TRBV28 and TRBJ1-2; 7 nucleotides match TRBD1. The CDR3 DNA reads as TGTGCCAGCAGTTTACCTATTCAGGGGGGCTATGGCTACATCTTC. Encoded protein: CASSLPIQGGYGYIF.